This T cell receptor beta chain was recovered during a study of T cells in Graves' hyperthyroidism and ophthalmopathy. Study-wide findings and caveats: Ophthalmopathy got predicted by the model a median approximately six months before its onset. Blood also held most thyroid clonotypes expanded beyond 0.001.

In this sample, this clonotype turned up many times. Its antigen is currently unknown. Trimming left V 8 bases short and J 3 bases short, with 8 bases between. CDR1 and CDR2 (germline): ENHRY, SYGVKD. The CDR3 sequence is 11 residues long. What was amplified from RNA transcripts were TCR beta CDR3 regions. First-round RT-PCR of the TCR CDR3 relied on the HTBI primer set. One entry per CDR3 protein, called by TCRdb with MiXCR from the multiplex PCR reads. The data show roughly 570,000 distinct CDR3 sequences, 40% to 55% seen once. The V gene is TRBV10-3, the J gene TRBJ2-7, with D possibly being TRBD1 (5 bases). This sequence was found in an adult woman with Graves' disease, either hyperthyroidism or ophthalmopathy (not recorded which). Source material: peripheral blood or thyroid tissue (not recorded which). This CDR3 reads CAIDRGYEQYF. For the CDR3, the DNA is TGTGCCATCGATAGGGGCTACGAGCAGTACTTC.